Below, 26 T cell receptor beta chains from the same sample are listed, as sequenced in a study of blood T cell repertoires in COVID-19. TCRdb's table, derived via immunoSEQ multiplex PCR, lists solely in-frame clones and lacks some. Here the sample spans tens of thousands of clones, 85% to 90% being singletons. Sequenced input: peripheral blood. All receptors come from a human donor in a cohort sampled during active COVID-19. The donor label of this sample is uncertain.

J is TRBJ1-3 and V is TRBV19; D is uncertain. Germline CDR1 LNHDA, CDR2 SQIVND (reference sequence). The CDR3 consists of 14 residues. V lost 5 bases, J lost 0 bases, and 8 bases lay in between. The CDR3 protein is CASSLLYSGNTIYF. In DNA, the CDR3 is TGTGCCAGTAGTCTTTTGTACTCTGGAAACACCATATATTTT.

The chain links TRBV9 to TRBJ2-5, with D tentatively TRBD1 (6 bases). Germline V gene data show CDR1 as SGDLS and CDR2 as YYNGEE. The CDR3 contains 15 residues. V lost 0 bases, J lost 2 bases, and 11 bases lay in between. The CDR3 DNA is TGTGCCAGCAGCGTAGGGCTACAGGGACAAGAGACCCAGTACTTC. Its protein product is CASSVGLQGQETQYF.

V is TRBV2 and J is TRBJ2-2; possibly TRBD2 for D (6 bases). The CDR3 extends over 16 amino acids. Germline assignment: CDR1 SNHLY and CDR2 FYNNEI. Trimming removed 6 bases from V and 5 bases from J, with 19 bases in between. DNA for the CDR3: TGTGCCAGCAGCCCCCCCCCGGGAGAGGGGACCGGGGAGCTGTTTTTT. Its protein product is CASSPPPGEGTGELFF.

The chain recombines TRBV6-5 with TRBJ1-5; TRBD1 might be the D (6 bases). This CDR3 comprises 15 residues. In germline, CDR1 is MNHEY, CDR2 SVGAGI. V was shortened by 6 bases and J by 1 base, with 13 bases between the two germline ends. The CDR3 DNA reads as TGTGCCAGCAGGAGAGACAGGACAAGCAATCAGCCCCAGCATTTT. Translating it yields CASRRDRTSNQPQHF.

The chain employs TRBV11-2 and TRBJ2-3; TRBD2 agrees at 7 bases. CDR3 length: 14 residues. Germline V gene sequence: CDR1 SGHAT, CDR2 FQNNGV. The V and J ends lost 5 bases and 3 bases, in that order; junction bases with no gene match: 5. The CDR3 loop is CASSPGTTTDTQYF. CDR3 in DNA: TGTGCCAGCAGCCCCGGGACTACGACAGATACGCAGTATTTT. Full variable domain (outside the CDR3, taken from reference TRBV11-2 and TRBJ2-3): EAGVAQSPRYKIIEKRQSVAFWCNPISGHATLYWYQQILGQGPKLLIQFQNNGVVDDSQLPKDRFSAERLKGVDSTLKIQPAKLEDSAVYLCASSPGTTTDTQYFGPGTRLTVL.

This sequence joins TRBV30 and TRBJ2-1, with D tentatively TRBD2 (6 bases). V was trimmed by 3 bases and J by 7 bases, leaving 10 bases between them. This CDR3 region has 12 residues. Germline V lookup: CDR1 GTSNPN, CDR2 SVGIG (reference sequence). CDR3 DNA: TGTGCCTGGAGCGGGAGCTTGAATGAGCAGTTCTTC. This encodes CAWSGSLNEQFF.

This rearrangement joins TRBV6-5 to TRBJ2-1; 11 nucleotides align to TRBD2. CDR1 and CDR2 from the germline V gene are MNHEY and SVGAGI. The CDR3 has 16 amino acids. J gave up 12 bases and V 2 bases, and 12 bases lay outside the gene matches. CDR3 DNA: TGTGCCAGCAGTTACCTTGGGGTAGCGGGAGGGACGTGGCAGTTCTTC. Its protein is CASSYLGVAGGTWQFF.

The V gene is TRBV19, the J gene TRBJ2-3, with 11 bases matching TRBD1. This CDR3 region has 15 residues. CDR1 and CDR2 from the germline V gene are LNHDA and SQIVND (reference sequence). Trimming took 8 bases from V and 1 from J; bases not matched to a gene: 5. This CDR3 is CASSGTGGGTDTQYF. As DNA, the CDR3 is TGTGCCAGTTCAGGGACAGGGGGAGGCACAGATACGCAGTATTTT.

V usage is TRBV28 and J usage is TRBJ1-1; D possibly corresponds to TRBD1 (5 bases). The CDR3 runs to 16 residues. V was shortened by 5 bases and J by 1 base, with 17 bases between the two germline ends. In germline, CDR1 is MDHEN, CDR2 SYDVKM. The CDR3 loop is CASSAGEGKGNTEAFF. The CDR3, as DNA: TGTGCCAGCAGTGCGGGGGAGGGGAAGGGGAACACTGAAGCTTTCTTT.

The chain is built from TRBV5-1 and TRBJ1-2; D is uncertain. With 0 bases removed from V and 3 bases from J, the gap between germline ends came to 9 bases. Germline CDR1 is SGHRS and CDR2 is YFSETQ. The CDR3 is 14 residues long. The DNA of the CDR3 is TGCGCCAGCAGCTTGGATTCGGGGTACTATGGCTACACCTTC. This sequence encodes CASSLDSGYYGYTF.

In DNA form, the CDR3 reads TGTGCCAGCGGCGGGTGGAGGGGTGAAAAACTGTTTTTT. This gives the protein CASGGWRGEKLFF. The J gene is TRBJ1-4, the V gene TRBV6-5; the D gene is possibly TRBD1 (5 bases). Germline CDR1 MNHEY, CDR2 SVGAGI. The CDR3 sequence is 13 residues long. V was shortened by 8 bases and J by 7 bases, with 14 bases between the two germline ends.

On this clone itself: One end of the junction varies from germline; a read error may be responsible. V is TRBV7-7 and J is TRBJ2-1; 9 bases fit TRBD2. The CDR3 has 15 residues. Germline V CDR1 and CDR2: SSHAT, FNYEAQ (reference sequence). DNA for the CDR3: TGTGCTAGCAGCCAGGCGGCGGGAGGGGCGGGTGAGCAGTTCTTC. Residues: CASSQAAGGAGEQFF.

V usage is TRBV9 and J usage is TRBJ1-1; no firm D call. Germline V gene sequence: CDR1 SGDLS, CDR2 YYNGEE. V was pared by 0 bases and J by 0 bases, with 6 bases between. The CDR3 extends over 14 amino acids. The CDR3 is CASSVGHMNTEAFF. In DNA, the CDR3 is TGTGCCAGCAGCGTAGGGCACATGAACACTGAAGCTTTCTTT.

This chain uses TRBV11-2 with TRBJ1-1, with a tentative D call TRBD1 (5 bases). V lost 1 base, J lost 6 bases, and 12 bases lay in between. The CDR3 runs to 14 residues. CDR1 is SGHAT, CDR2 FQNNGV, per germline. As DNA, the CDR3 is TGTGCCAGCAGCTTAGCTTTTTCGGGGGCTGAAGCTTTCTTT. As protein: CASSLAFSGAEAFF.

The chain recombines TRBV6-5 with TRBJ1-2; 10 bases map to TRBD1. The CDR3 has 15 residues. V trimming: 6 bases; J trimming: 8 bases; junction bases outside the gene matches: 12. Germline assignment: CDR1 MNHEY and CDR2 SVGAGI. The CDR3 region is CASRMTGGSSQGYTF. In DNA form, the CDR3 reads TGTGCCAGCAGGATGACAGGGGGCAGTAGTCAGGGCTACACCTTC.

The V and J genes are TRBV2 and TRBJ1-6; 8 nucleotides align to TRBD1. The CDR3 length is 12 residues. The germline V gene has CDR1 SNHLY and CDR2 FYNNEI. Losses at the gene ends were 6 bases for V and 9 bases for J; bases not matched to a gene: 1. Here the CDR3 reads CASRGQASPLHF. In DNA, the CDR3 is TGTGCCAGCAGGGGACAGGCTTCACCCCTCCACTTT.

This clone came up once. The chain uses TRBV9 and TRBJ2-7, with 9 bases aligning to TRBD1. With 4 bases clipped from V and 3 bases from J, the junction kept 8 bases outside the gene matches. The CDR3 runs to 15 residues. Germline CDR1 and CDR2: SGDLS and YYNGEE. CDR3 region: CASSPRGQGVYEQYF. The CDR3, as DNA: TGTGCCAGCAGCCCTAGGGGACAGGGAGTCTACGAGCAGTACTTC.

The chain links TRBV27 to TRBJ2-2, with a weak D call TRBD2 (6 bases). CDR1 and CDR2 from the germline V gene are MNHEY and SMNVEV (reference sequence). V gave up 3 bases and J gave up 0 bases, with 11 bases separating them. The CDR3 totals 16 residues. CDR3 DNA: TGTGCCAGCAGTTTCAGCGGCGGGGCGAACACCGGGGAGCTGTTTTTT. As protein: CASSFSGGANTGELFF.

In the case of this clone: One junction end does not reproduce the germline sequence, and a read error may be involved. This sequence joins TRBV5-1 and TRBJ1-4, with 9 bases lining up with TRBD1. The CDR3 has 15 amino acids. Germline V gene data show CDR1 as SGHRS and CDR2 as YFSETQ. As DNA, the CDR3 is TGCGCCAGCAGCCTTGCCGGGACAGGGTTTGAAGAACTGTTTTTT. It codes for CASSLAGTGFEELFF. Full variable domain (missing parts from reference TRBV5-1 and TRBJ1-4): KAGVTQTPRYLIKTRGQQVTLSCSPISGHRSVSWYQQTPGQGLQFLFEYFSETQRNKGNFPGRFSGRQFSNSRSEMNVSTLELGDSALYLCASSLAGTGFEELFFGSGTQLSVL.

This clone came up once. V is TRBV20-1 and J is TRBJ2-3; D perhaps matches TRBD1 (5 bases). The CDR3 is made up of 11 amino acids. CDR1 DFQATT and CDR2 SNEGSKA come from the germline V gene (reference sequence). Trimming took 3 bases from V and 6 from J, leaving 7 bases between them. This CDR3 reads CSARTADTQYF. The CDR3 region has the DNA TGCAGTGCTAGGACAGCCGATACGCAGTATTTT.

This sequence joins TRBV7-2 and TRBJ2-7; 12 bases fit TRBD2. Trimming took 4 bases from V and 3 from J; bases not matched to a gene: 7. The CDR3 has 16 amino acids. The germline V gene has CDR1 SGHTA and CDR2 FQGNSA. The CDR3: CASSSRTSGMRYEQYF. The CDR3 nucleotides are TGTGCCAGCAGCTCCCGGACTAGCGGGATGCGCTACGAGCAGTACTTC.

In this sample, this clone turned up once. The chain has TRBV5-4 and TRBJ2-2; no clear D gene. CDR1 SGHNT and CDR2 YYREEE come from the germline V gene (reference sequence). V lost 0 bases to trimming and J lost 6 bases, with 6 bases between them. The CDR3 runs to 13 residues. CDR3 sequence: CASSLEGAGELFF. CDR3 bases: TGTGCCAGCAGCTTGGAAGGAGCCGGGGAGCTGTTTTTT.

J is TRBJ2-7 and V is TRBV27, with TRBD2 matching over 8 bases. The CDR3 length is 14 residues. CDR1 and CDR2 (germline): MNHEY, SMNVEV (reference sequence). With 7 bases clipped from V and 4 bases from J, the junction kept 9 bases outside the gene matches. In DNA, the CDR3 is TGTGCCAGCAATCGGGGGGGACCGCGGTACGAGCAGTACTTC. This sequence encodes CASNRGGPRYEQYF.

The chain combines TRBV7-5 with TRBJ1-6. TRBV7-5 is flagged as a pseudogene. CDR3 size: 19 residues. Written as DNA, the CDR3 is TGTGCCAGAAGCTTAGCGCGCGGAATGGGGAGCTCCTATAATTCACCCCTCCACTTT. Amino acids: CARSLARGMGSSYNSPLHF.

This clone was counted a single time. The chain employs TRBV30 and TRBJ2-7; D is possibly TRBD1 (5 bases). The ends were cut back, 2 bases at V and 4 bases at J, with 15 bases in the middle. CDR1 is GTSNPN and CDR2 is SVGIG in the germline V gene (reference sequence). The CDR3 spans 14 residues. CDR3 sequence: CAWSLTGPYYEQYF. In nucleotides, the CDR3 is TGTGCCTGGAGTCTTACAGGACCCTATTACGAGCAGTACTTC. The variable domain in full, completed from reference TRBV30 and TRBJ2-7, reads SQTIHQWPATLVQPVGSPLSLECTVEGTSNPNLYWYRQAAGRGLQLLFYSVGIGQISSEVPQNLSASRPQDRQFILSSKKLLLSDSGFYLCAWSLTGPYYEQYFGPGTRLTVT.

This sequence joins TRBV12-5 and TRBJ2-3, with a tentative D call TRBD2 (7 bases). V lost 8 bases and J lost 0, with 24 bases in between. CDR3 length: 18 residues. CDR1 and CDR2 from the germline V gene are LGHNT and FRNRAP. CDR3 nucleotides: TGTGCTAGTAGCGAACGGGGGCGAGCGGGATTGAGCACAGATACGCAGTATTTT. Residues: CASSERGRAGLSTDTQYF.